This T cell receptor (beta chain) was identified in a study of blood T cell repertoires in COVID-19. The germline CDR1 and CDR2 sequences are MNHEY and SVGEGT. V lost 5 bases, J lost 3 bases, and 14 bases lay in between. CDR3 length: 14 residues. TCRdb's table, derived via immunoSEQ multiplex PCR, lists solely in-frame clones and lacks some. This table holds around 180,000 clones, approximately 83% found once. The clonotype was recovered from a man aged 55-75 years with acute or convalescent COVID-19. Specimen: peripheral blood. The chain has TRBV6-2 or TRBV6-3 and TRBJ2-7; the D gene is possibly TRBD1 (5 bases). The CDR3 DNA is TGTGCCAGCAGTCTTCCCCTAAGGGGCTACGAGCAGTACTTC. As protein: CASSLPLRGYEQYF.